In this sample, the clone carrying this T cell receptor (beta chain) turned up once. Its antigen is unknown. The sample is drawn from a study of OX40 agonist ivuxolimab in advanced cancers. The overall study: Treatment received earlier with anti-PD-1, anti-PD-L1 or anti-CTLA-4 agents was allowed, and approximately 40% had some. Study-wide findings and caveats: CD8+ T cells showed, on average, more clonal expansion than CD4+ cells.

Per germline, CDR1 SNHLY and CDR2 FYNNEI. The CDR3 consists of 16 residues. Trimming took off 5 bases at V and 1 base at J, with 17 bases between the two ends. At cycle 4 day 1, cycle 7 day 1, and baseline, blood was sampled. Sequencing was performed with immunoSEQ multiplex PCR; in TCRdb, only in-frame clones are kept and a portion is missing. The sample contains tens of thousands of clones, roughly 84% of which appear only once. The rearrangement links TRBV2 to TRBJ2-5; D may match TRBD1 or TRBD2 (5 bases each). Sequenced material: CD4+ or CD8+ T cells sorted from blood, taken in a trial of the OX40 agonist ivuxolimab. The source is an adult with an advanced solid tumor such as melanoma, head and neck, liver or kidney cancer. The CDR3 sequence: CASSSPFDGTQETQYF. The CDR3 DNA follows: TGTGCCAGCAGTTCACCTTTTGACGGGACCCAAGAGACCCAGTACTTC.